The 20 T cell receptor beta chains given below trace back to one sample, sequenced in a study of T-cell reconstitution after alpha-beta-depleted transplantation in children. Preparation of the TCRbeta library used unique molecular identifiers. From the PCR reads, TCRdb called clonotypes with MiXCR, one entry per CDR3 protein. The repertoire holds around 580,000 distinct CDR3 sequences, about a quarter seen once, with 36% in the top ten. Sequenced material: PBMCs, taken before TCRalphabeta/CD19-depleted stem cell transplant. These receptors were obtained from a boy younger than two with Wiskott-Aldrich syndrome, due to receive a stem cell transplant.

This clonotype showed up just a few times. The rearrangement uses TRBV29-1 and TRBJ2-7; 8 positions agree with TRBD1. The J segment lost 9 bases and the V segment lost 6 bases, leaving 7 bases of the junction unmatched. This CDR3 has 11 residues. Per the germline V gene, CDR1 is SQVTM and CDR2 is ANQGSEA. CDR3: CSVTTGARQYF. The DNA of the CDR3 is TGCAGCGTAACGACAGGGGCTCGGCAGTACTTC.

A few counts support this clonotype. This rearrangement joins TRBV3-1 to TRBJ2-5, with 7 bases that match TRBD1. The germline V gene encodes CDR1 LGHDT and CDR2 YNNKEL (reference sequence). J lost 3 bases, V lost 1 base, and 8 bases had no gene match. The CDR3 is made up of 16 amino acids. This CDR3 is CASSQVGSGQEETQYF. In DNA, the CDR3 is TGTGCCAGCAGCCAAGTAGGGTCTGGACAGGAAGAGACCCAGTACTTC.

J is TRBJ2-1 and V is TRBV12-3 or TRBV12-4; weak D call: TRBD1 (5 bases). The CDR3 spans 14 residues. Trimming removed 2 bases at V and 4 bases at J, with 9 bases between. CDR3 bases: TGTGCCAGCAGTTTACTGACAGATTACAATGAGCAGTTCTTC. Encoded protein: CASSLLTDYNEQFF.

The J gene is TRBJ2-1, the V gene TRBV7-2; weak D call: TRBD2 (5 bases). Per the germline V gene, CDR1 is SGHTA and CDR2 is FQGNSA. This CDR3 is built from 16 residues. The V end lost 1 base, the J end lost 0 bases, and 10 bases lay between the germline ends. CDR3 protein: CASSLGLGSSYNEQFF. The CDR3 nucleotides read TGTGCCAGCAGCTTAGGGCTAGGGAGCTCCTACAATGAGCAGTTCTTC.

The CDR3 sequence is CASSKELRGSLTEAFF. The CDR3 DNA is TGTGCCAGCAGCAAAGAATTGAGGGGTTCACTCACTGAAGCTTTCTTT. The V and J genes are TRBV21-1 and TRBJ1-1; TRBD1, the table's D call, lacks a check against the DNA. TRBV21-1 is marked as a pseudogene. This CDR3 spans 16 amino acids.

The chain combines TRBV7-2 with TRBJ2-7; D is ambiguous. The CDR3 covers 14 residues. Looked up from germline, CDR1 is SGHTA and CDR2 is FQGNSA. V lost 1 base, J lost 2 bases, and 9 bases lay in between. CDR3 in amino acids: CASSLVQLTYEQYF. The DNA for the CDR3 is TGTGCCAGCAGCTTAGTCCAGCTGACCTACGAGCAGTACTTC.

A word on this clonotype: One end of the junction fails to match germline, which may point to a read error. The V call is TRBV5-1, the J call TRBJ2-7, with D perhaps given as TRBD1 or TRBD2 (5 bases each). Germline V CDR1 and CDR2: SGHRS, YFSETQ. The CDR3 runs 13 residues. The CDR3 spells CASSLDRAQGEFF. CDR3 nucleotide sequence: TGCGCCAGCAGCTTGGATAGGGCTCAGGGAGAGTTCTTC.

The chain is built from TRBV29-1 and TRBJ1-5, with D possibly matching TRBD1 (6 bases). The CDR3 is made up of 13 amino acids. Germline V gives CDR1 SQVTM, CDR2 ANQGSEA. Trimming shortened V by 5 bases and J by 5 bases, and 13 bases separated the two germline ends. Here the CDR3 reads CSVFTKGDQPQHF. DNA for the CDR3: TGCAGCGTTTTTACAAAGGGGGATCAGCCCCAGCATTTT.

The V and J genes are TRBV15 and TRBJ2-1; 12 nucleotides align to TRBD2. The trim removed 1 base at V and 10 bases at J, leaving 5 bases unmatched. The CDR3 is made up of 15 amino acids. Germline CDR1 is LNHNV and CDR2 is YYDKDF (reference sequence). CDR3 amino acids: CATSRVGLAGPEQFF. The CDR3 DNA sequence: TGTGCCACCAGCAGAGTGGGACTAGCGGGCCCGGAGCAGTTCTTC.

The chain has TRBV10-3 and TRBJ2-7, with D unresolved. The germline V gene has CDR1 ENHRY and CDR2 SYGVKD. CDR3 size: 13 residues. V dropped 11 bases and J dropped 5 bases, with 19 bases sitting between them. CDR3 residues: CALRQIGTNEQYF. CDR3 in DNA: TGTGCCCTCCGACAAATAGGAACGAACGAGCAGTACTTC.

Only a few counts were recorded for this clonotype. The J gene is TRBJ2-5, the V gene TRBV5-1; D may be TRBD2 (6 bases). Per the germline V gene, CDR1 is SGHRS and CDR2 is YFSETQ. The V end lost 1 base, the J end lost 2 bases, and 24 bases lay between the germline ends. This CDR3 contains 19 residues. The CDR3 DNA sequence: TGCGCCAGCAGCTTGTCCGGGACGGCGGTGGTCGGACTACAAGAGACCCAGTACTTC. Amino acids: CASSLSGTAVVGLQETQYF.

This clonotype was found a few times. Written as DNA, the CDR3 is TGCAGTGCCCGGACTCCCTACGAGCAGTACTTC. This sequence encodes CSARTPYEQYF. The J gene is TRBJ2-7, the V gene TRBV20-1; weak D call: TRBD2 (5 bases). The CDR3 covers 11 residues. V lost 6 bases and J 2 bases, leaving 8 bases between the germline ends. Germline loops: CDR1 DFQATT, CDR2 SNEGSKA (reference sequence).

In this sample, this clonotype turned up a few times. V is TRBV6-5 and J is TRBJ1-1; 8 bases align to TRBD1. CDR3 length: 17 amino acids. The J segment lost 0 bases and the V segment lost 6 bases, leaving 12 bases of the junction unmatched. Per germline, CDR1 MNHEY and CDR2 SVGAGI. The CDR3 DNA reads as TGTGCCAGCAGCCGGCGGACAGGGAAGAAGATGAACACTGAAGCTTTCTTT. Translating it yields CASSRRTGKKMNTEAFF.

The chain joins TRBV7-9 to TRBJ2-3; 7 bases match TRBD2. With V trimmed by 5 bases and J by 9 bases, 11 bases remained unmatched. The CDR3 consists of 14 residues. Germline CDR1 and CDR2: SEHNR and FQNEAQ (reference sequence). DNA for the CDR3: TGTGCCAGCAGCACACAAAAGCGGGAAGGAACGCAGTATTTT. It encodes CASSTQKREGTQYF.

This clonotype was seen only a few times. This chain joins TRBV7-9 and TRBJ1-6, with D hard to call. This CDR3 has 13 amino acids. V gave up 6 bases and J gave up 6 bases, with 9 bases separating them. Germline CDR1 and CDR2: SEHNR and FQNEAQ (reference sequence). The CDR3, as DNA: TGTGCCAGCAGTGAGAGACTTAATTCACCCCTCCACTTT. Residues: CASSERLNSPLHF. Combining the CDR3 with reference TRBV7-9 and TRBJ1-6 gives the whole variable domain DTGVSQNPRHKITKRGQNVTFRCDPISEHNRLYWYRQTLGQGPEFLTYFQNEAQLEKSRLLSDRFSAERPKGSFSTLEIQRTEQGDSAMYLCASSERLNSPLHFGNGTRLTVT.

The CDR3 region has the DNA TGCGCCAGCAGCTTGGTTGGGGCGGGAGAGACCTACGAGCAGTACTTC. Translating gives CASSLVGAGETYEQYF. The chain recombines TRBV5-1 with TRBJ2-7; 7 bases agree with TRBD2. The CDR3 has 16 residues. CDR1 is SGHRS and CDR2 is YFSETQ in the germline V gene. The V segment lost 0 bases and the J segment 2 bases; nucleotides outside the gene matches: 8. Supplemented by reference TRBV5-1 and TRBJ2-7, the full variable domain reads KAGVTQTPRYLIKTRGQQVTLSCSPISGHRSVSWYQQTPGQGLQFLFEYFSETQRNKGNFPGRFSGRQFSNSRSEMNVSTLELGDSALYLCASSLVGAGETYEQYFGPGTRLTVT.

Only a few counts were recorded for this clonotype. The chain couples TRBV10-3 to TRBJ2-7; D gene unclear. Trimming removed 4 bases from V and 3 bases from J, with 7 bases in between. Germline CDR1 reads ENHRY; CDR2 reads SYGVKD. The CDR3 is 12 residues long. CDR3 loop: CAISAGGYEQYF. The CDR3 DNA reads TGTGCCATCAGTGCTGGCGGCTACGAGCAGTACTTC.

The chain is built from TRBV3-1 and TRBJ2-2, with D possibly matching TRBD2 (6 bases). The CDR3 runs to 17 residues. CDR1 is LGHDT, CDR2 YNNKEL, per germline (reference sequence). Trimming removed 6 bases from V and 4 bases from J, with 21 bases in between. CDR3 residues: CASSLLRDSTFTGELFF. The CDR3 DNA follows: TGTGCCAGCAGTCTCCTCCGGGACTCCACCTTCACCGGGGAGCTGTTTTTT. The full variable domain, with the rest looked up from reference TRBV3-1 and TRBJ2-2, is DTAVSQTPKYLVTQMGNDKSIKCEQNLGHDTMYWYKQDSKKFLKIMFSYNNKELIINETVPNRFSPKSPDKAHLNLHINSLELGDSAVYFCASSLLRDSTFTGELFFGEGSRLTVL.

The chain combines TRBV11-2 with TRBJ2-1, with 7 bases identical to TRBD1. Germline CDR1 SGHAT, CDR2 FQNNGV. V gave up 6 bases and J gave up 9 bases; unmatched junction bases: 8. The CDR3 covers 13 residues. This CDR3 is CASRTTGLVEQFF. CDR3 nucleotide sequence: TGTGCCAGCAGGACGACAGGGTTGGTTGAGCAGTTCTTC. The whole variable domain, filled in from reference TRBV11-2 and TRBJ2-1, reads EAGVAQSPRYKIIEKRQSVAFWCNPISGHATLYWYQQILGQGPKLLIQFQNNGVVDDSQLPKDRFSAERLKGVDSTLKIQPAKLEDSAVYLCASRTTGLVEQFFGPGTRLTVL.

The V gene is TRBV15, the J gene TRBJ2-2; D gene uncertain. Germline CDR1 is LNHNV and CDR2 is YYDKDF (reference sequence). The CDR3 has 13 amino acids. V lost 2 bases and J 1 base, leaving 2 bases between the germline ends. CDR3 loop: CATSRQNTGELFF. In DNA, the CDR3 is TGTGCCACCAGCAGACAGAACACCGGGGAGCTGTTTTTT.